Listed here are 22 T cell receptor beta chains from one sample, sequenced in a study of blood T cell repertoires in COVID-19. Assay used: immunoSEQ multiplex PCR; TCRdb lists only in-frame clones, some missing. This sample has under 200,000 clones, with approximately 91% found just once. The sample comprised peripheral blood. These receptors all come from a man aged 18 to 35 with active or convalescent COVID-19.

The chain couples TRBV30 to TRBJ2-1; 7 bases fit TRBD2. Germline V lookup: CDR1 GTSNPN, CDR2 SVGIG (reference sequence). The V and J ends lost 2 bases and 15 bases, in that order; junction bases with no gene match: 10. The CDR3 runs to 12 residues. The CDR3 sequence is CAWSLWEGPLFF. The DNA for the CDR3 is TGTGCCTGGAGTTTGTGGGAGGGCCCGCTGTTCTTC. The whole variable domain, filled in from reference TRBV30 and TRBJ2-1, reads SQTIHQWPATLVQPVGSPLSLECTVEGTSNPNLYWYRQAAGRGLQLLFYSVGIGQISSEVPQNLSASRPQDRQFILSSKKLLLSDSGFYLCAWSLWEGPLFFGPGTRLTVL.

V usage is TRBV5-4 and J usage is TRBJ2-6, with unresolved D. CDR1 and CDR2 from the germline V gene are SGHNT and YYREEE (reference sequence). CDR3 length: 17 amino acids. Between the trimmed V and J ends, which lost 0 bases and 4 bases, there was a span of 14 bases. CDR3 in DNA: TGTGCCAGCAGCTTGGCGGCCACGTTCGGGGGGGCCAACGTCCTGACTTTC. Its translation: CASSLAATFGGANVLTF.

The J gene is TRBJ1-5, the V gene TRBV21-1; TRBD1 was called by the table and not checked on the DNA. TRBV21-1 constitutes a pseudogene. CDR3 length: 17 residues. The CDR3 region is CASSKGKGAGSNQPQHF. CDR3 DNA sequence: TGTGCCAGCAGCAAAGGGAAGGGGGCAGGGAGCAATCAGCCCCAGCATTTT.

The CDR3 protein is CASSEDGQGEAQYF. CDR3 DNA sequence: TGTGCCAGCAGTGAAGACGGGCAGGGGGAAGCCCAGTACTTC. The chain has TRBV6-1 and TRBJ2-5, with 7 positions matching TRBD1. The CDR3 extends over 14 amino acids. Looked up from germline, CDR1 is MNHNS and CDR2 is SASEGT. V dropped 1 base and J dropped 9; count of bases not matched to a gene: 8.

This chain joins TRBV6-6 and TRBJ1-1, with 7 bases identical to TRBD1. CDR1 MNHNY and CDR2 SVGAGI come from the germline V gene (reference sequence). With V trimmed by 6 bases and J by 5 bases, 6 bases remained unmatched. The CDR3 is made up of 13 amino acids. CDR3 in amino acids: CASRPGGGTEAFF. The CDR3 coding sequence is TGTGCCAGCAGACCAGGGGGTGGAACTGAAGCTTTCTTT.

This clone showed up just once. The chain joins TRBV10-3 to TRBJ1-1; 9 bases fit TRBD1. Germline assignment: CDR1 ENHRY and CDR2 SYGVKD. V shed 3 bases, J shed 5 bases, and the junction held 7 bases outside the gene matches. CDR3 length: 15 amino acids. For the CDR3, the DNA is TGTGCCATCAGTGAATGGGGACAGGGAGCGACTGAAGCTTTCTTT. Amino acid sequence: CAISEWGQGATEAFF.

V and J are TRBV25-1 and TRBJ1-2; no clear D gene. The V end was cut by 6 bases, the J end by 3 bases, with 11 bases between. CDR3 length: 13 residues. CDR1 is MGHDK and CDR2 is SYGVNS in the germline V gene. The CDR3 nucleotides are TGTGCCAGCAGGAGAGGATCCGACTATGGCTACACCTTC. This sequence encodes CASRRGSDYGYTF.

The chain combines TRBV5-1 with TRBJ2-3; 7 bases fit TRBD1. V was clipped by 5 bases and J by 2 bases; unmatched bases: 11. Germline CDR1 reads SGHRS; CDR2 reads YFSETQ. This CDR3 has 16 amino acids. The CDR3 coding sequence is TGCGCCAGCAGACGTGCCCCGGGACAGACCACAGATACGCAGTATTTT. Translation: CASRRAPGQTTDTQYF.

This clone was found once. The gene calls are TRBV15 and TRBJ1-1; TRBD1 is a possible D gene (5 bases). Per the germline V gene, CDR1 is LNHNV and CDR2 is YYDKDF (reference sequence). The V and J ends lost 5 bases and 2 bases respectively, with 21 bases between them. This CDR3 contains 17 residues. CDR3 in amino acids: CATSGGISWTVNTEAFF. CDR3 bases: TGTGCCACCAGCGGGGGGATTAGCTGGACCGTAAACACTGAAGCTTTCTTT.

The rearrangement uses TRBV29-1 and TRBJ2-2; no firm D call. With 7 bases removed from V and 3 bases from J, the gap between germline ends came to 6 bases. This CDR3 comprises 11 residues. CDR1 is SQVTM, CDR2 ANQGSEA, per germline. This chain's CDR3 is CSGGDTGELFF. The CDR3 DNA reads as TGCAGCGGTGGAGACACCGGGGAGCTGTTTTTT.

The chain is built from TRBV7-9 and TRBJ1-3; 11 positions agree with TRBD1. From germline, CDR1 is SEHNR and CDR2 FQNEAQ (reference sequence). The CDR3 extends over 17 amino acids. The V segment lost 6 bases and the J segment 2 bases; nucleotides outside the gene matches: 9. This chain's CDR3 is CASSWDRGMRTGNTIYF. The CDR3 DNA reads TGTGCCAGCAGTTGGGACAGGGGGATGAGAACTGGAAACACCATATATTTT.

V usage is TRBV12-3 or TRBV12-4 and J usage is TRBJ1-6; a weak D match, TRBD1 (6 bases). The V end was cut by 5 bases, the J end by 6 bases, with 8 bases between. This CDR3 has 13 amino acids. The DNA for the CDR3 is TGTGCCAGCAGTACAGGGTCTAATTCACCCCTCCACTTT. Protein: CASSTGSNSPLHF.

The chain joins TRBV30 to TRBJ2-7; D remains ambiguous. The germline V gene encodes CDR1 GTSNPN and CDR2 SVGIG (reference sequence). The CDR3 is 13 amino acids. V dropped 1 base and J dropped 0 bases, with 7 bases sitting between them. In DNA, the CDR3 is TGTGCCTGGAGTGGTCTTAGCTCCTACGAGCAGTACTTC. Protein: CAWSGLSSYEQYF.

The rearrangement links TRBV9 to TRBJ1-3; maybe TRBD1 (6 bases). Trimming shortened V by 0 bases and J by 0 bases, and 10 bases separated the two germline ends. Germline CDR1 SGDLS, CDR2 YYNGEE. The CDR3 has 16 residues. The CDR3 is CASSVGGQNSGNTIYF. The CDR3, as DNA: TGTGCCAGCAGCGTAGGGGGACAAAACTCTGGAAACACCATATATTTT.

In DNA form, the CDR3 reads TGTGCCAGCAGCCAAGGTGGGACTAGCGGGAGGGGGCGAGAGACCCAGTACTTC. Translation gives CASSQGGTSGRGRETQYF. The chain has TRBV4-2 and TRBJ2-5; TRBD2 matches at 16 bases. The V and J ends lost 1 base and 4 bases, in that order; junction bases with no gene match: 6. This CDR3 region has 18 residues. Germline CDR1 and CDR2: LGHNA and YNFKEQ.

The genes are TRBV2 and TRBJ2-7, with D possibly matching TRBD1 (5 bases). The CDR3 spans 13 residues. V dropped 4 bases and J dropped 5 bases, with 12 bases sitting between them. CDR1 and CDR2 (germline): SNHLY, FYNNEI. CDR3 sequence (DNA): TGTGCCAGCAGTGGGCAGGGTTTCAACGAGCAGTACTTC. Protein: CASSGQGFNEQYF. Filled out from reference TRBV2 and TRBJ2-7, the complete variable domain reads EPEVTQTPSHQVTQMGQEVILRCVPISNHLYFYWYRQILGQKVEFLVSFYNNEISEKSEIFDDQFSVERPDGSNFTLKIRSTKLEDSAMYFCASSGQGFNEQYFGPGTRLTVT.

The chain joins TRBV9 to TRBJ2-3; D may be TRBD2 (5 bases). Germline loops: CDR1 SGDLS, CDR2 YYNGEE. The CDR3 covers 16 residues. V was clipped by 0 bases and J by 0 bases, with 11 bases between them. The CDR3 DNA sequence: TGTGCCAGCAGCGTAGATAGCGTATTTAGCACAGATACGCAGTATTTT. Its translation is CASSVDSVFSTDTQYF. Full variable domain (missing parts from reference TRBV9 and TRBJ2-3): DSGVTQTPKHLITATGQRVTLRCSPRSGDLSVYWYQQSLDQGLQFLIQYYNGEERAKGNILERFSAQQFPDLHSELNLSSLELGDSALYFCASSVDSVFSTDTQYFGPGTRLTVL.

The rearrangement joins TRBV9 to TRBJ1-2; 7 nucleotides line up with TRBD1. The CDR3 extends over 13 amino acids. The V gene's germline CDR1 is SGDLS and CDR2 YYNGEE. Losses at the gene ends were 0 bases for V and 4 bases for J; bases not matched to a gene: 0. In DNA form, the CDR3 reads TGTGCCAGCAGCGTAGGGGACAGCTATGGCTACACCTTC. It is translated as CASSVGDSYGYTF.

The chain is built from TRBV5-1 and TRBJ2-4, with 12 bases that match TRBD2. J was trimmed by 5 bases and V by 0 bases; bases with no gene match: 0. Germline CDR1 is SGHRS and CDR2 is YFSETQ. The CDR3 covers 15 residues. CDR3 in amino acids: CASSLGTSGENIQYF. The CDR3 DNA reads TGCGCCAGCAGCTTGGGGACTAGCGGGGAAAACATTCAGTACTTC.

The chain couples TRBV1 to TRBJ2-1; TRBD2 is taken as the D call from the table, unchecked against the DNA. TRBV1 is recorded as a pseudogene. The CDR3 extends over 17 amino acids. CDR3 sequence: CTSSQDMLGGSGNEQFF. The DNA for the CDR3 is TGCACCAGCAGCCAAGATATGTTGGGCGGGAGTGGCAATGAGCAGTTCTTC.

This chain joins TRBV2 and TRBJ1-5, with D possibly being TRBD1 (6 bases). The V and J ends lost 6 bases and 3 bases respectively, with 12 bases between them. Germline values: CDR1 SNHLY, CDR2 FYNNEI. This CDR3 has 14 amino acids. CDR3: CASRPDRTNQPQHF. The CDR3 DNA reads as TGTGCCAGCAGGCCCGACAGGACCAATCAGCCCCAGCATTTT.

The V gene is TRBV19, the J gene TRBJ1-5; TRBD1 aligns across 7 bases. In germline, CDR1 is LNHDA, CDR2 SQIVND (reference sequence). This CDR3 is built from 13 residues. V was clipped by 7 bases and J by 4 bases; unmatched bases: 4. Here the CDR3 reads CASNRGRNQPQHF. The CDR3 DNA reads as TGTGCCAGTAACAGGGGAAGAAATCAGCCCCAGCATTTT. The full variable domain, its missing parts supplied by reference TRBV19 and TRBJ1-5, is DGGITQSPKYLFRKEGQNVTLSCEQNLNHDAMYWYRQDPGQGLRLIYYSQIVNDFQKGDIAEGYSVSREKKESFPLTVTSAQKNPTAFYLCASNRGRNQPQHFGDGTRLSIL.